A selection of T cell receptor beta chains follows, all from one sample in a study of blood T cells in healthy people across ages. TCRdb analysed the 5' RACE reads with MiXCR anew, one entry per CDR3 protein. The data hold 1.8 million or so distinct CDR3 sequences, with around 40% observed a single time. Sequenced sample: blood. Receptor source: a human donor in good health. CDR3s include the opening cysteine and the closing phenylalanine or tryptophan. D genes are given only for firm matches. Clone size is given for some rows only: seen once, a few or many times, or a class if the clone is expanded.

size | D | J | V | CDR3 | DNA
NA | NA | TRBJ2-1 | TRBV20-1 | CSAVVGDEQFF | TGCAGTGCAGTAGTAGGAGATGAGCAGTTCTTC
NA | NA | TRBJ2-1 | TRBV5-1 | CASSLVGRQIIEQFF | TGCGCCAGCAGCTTGGTGGGTCGACAGATTATTGAGCAGTTCTTC
NA | NA | TRBJ2-7 | TRBV20-1 | CSALVNYEQYF | TGCAGTGCCTTAGTCAACTACGAGCAGTACTTC
NA | NA | TRBJ1-1 | TRBV12-3/TRBV12-4 | CASSPKVNTEAFF | TGTGCCAGCAGTCCCAAGGTTAACACTGAAGCTTTCTTT
few | NA | TRBJ1-1 | TRBV7-3 | CASSQQASNTEAFF | TGTGCCAGCAGCCAACAGGCGTCGAACACTGAAGCTTTCTTT
NA | TRBD1 | TRBJ1-1 | TRBV7-2 | CASSFLQGGTEAFF | TGTGCCAGCAGCTTCCTACAGGGGGGCACTGAAGCTTTCTTT
NA | TRBD1 | TRBJ2-3 | TRBV29-1 | CSVDGTGGPEDTQYF | TGCAGCGTTGATGGGACAGGGGGCCCCGAAGATACGCAGTATTTT
NA | NA | TRBJ2-1 | TRBV29-1 | CSSTSGAGFYNEQFF | TGCAGCTCGACATCAGGGGCCGGGTTCTACAATGAGCAGTTCTTC
NA | TRBD1 | TRBJ1-3 | TRBV4-2 | CASSLDFPVQGIGNTIYF | TGTGCCAGCAGCCTCGACTTCCCCGTACAGGGGATTGGAAACACCATATATTTT
few | NA | TRBJ2-7 | TRBV7-9 | CASSLGTVSEQYF | TGTGCCAGCAGCTTAGGGACAGTGTCGGAGCAGTACTTC
few | NA | TRBJ2-7 | TRBV7-2 | CASSLTSGLRVEQYF | TGTGCCAGCAGCCTTACATCGGGACTGAGGGTAGAGCAGTACTTC
NA | NA | TRBJ1-1 | TRBV29-1 | CSVKGPEAFF | TGCAGCGTTAAGGGGCCTGAAGCTTTCTTT
few | NA | TRBJ2-3 | TRBV7-8 | CASSPPRLDTQYF | TGTGCCAGCAGCCCCCCCCGTCTCGATACGCAGTATTTT
NA | TRBD1 | TRBJ2-7 | TRBV10-3 | CAISWTGGYEQYF | TGTGCCATCAGCTGGACAGGGGGATACGAGCAGTACTTC
once | NA | TRBJ2-7 | TRBV5-1 | CASNFPANEQYF | TGCGCCAGCAACTTTCCAGCGAACGAGCAGTACTTC
NA | NA | TRBJ1-5 | TRBV2 | CASRAEGTANQPQHF | TGTGCCAGCAGAGCCGAGGGGACGGCGAATCAGCCCCAGCATTTT
NA | NA | TRBJ2-1 | TRBV5-5 | CASSEGVPYNEQFF | TGTGCCAGCAGCGAGGGTGTTCCCTACAATGAGCAGTTCTTC
NA | NA | TRBJ2-2 | TRBV20-1 | CSARASGTQDTGELFF | TGCAGTGCTAGAGCTTCCGGGACTCAGGACACCGGGGAGCTGTTTTTT
NA | NA | TRBJ2-3 | TRBV2 | CASSSRTLSTDTQYF | TGTGCCAGCAGTTCCAGGACTCTAAGCACAGATACGCAGTATTTT
NA | NA | TRBJ1-1 | TRBV20-1 | CSARVNLNTEAFF | TGCAGTGCTAGAGTAAACTTGAACACTGAAGCTTTCTTT
once | NA | TRBJ2-1 | TRBV5-1 | CASSLFPGEKYNEQFF | TGCGCCAGCAGCTTGTTCCCGGGGGAGAAATACAATGAGCAGTTCTTC
few | TRBD2 | TRBJ2-1 | TRBV7-2 | CASSLNVAGGSEQFF | TGTGCCAGCTCTTTAAACGTAGCGGGGGGTAGTGAGCAGTTCTTC
NA | TRBD2 | TRBJ2-7 | TRBV10-3 | CAVNEETGGEQYF | TGTGCCGTCAACGAGGAGACGGGGGGGGAGCAGTACTTC
few | TRBD2 | TRBJ2-6 | TRBV9 | CASSVSTSGGPTRVLSGANVLTF | TGTGCCAGCAGCGTGTCGACTAGCGGGGGGCCAACCCGAGTTTTGTCTGGGGCCAACGTCCTGACTTTC
NA | NA | TRBJ2-4 | TRBV7-2 | CASRDGPTKNIQYF | TGTGCCAGCAGAGACGGACCGACCAAAAACATTCAGTACTTC
few | TRBD1 | TRBJ2-1 | TRBV4-3 | CASSQVAGGTYEQFF | TGCGCCAGCAGCCAAGTGGCAGGGGGCACATATGAGCAGTTCTTC
many | NA | TRBJ2-7 | TRBV4-3 | CASSQGTDYEQYF | TGCGCCAGCAGCCAAGGGACAGACTACGAGCAGTACTTC
few | NA | TRBJ2-1 | TRBV28 | CASSFVLTGYGEQFF | TGTGCCAGCAGTTTCGTATTAACAGGGTACGGTGAGCAGTTCTTC
NA | NA | TRBJ1-2 | TRBV20-1 | CSARQTNYGYTF | TGCAGTGCTAGACAAACTAACTATGGCTACACCTTC
NA | TRBD2 | TRBJ2-1 | TRBV20-1 | CSARDPSGGGYEQFF | TGCAGTGCTAGAGATCCTAGCGGGGGGGGATATGAGCAGTTCTTC
few | NA | TRBJ2-4 | TRBV9 | CASSVEAKNIQYF | TGTGCCAGCAGCGTAGAAGCCAAAAACATTCAGTACTTC
few | NA | TRBJ2-7 | TRBV4-1 | CASSQQTGTGLWEQYF | TGCGCCAGCAGCCAACAAACCGGGACCGGACTTTGGGAGCAGTACTTC
few | NA | TRBJ1-2 | TRBV4-1 | CANSQPGIRSGYTF | TGCGCCAACAGCCAACCGGGGATCAGGTCGGGCTACACCTTC
NA | NA | TRBJ2-1 | TRBV5-6 | CACSPPLGTYNEQFF | TGTGCCTGCAGCCCCCCCTTAGGGACCTACAATGAGCAGTTCTTC
NA | TRBD1 | TRBJ2-1 | TRBV2 | CARRWTGDNNEQFF | TGTGCCAGGAGATGGACAGGTGATAACAATGAGCAGTTCTTC
few | TRBD2 | TRBJ2-7 | TRBV10-2 | CASSDVQGTSGVFSYEQYF | TGCGCCAGCAGTGATGTACAGGGGACTAGCGGAGTATTCTCCTACGAGCAGTACTTC
NA | NA | TRBJ1-2 | TRBV19 | CASSGRQGRSYTF | TGTGCCAGTAGTGGTCGGCAGGGCAGAAGCTACACCTTC
few | NA | TRBJ1-4 | TRBV6-5 | CASGGGMGEKLFF | TGTGCCAGCGGTGGGGGCATGGGAGAAAAACTGTTTTTT
NA | NA | TRBJ2-1 | TRBV2 | CASSVDGANEQFF | TGTGCCAGCAGTGTGGACGGGGCCAATGAGCAGTTCTTC
NA | NA | TRBJ2-5 | TRBV20-1 | CSARFDGGRFNHGETQYF | TGCAGTGCTAGATTTGACGGGGGGCGGTTTAATCACGGGGAGACCCAGTACTTC
NA | TRBD1 | TRBJ1-1 | TRBV20-1 | CSAGEGQVTYTEAFF | TGCAGTGCTGGAGAAGGACAGGTCACATACACCGAAGCTTTCTTT
NA | NA | TRBJ2-7 | TRBV4-1 | CASSAIGHYQYF | TGCGCCAGCAGCGCGATCGGGCATTACCAGTACTTC
NA | NA | TRBJ1-1 | TRBV7-6 | CASSLGAGGLTEAFF | TGTGCCAGCAGTTTAGGGGCCGGGGGCCTTACTGAAGCTTTCTTT
few | NA | TRBJ2-3 | TRBV20-1 | CSAPGALGRVNTDTQYF | TGCAGTGCGCCAGGGGCACTTGGCAGGGTCAATACAGATACGCAGTATTTT
NA | NA | TRBJ1-1 | TRBV5-5 | CASSVLQGWGTEAFF | TGTGCCAGCAGCGTTTTACAGGGATGGGGCACTGAAGCTTTCTTT
NA | NA | TRBJ2-1 | TRBV7-2 | CASSRLGATVNEQFF | TGTGCCAGCAGCCGACTCGGGGCTACCGTCAATGAGCAGTTCTTC
few | NA | TRBJ1-6 | TRBV28 | CASSLGPSRIPLHF | TGTGCCAGCAGTTTAGGACCCAGTAGGATTCCCCTCCACTTT
once | NA | TRBJ2-3 | TRBV4-3 | CASSQDPGGGGITDTQYF | TGCGCCAGCAGCCAAGATCCCGGGGGCGGGGGAATCACAGATACGCAGTATTTT
NA | NA | TRBJ2-7 | TRBV5-1 | CASSLEGGVSAYEQYF | TGCGCCAGCAGCTTGGAGGGCGGGGTATCGGCCTACGAGCAGTACTTC
once | TRBD2 | TRBJ2-2 | TRBV24-1 | CATSDSQRENTGELFF | TGTGCCACCAGTGATTCGCAGCGGGAGAACACCGGGGAGCTGTTTTTT
few | TRBD1 | TRBJ1-1 | TRBV29-1 | CSVEKGQINTGAFF | TGCAGCGTTGAAAAGGGACAGATTAACACTGGAGCTTTCTTT
NA | NA | TRBJ1-2 | TRBV12-3/TRBV12-4 | CASIGERGYTF | TGTGCCAGCATAGGCGAACGGGGCTACACCTTC
NA | NA | TRBJ1-2 | TRBV29-1 | CSVGFDTTNYGYTF | TGCAGCGTGGGATTCGATACAACTAACTATGGCTACACCTTC
few | NA | TRBJ1-6 | TRBV7-2 | CASSVSGVPYNSPLHF | TGTGCCAGCAGCGTTAGTGGGGTCCCCTATAATTCACCCCTCCACTTT